Reported below is one T cell receptor beta chain. Its antigen remains unidentified. This CDR3 is built from 13 residues. V dropped 6 bases and J dropped 8 bases, with 16 bases sitting between them. CDR1 is SNHLY, CDR2 FYNNEI, per germline. The record originates from a study of cytomegalovirus exposure and HLA in healthy donors. Regarding the study as a whole: Reports showed the classifier diagnosing cytomegalovirus status with high specificity and sensitivity. Researchers reported that a few CMV-associated chains were confirmed in vitro as CMV antigen-specific.

The PCR had 60 Vbeta and 13 Jbeta primers. TCRdb's copy holds only in-frame clones and misses some; the assay was immunoSEQ multiplex PCR. The sample yields roughly 110,000 clones, about 70% seen once. The V and J genes are TRBV2 and TRBJ1-2, with a weak D call TRBD1 (6 bases). The sequence derives from a woman between 45 and 60 years old in good health and CMV-seropositive. Material for sequencing was PBMCs. The DNA of the CDR3 is TGTGCCAGCAGGGCGACAGGATCAGGCGGCTACACCTTC. Its protein is CASRATGSGGYTF.